The source of this T cell receptor (beta chain) is a study of blood T cell repertoires in COVID-19. In the study overall: Donors in the United States, Italy and Spain gave samples during acute or convalescent COVID-19. PBMCs, B-cell-depleted T cells, or T cells provided the cDNA or gDNA that made up the material.

Profiling relied on immunoSEQ multiplex PCR, and the TCRdb table lists in-frame clones only, not all of them. The data hold 250,000 or so clones, with approximately 90% observed a single time. Clinical history as reported by participants underpinned cohort assignment. Recovery among Cohort 3 donors was established by two negative PCRs, clearance, or symptom resolution. V lost 0 bases, J lost 4 bases, and 6 bases stayed unmatched. The germline gives CDR1 SGHRS, CDR2 YFSETQ. The CDR3 loop spans 15 amino acids. The V gene is TRBV5-1, the J gene TRBJ1-2, with 7 bases fitting TRBD1. This TCR was sampled from a man aged 25-45 years who had recovered from COVID-19. The sample consisted of PBMCs or T cells enriched from blood (not recorded which). The CDR3 here is CASSLVKGQLYGYTF. The DNA for the CDR3 is TGCGCCAGCAGCTTGGTAAAGGGACAGCTCTATGGCTACACCTTC.